Below are 21 T cell receptor beta chains sequenced from a single sample in a study of metastatic and nonmetastatic thyroid tumors (dated by TCRdb to the early 2020s). The library was built by means of PCR. The instrument given in TCRdb is Illumina HiSeq 4000. TCRdb ran its own pipeline on the public reads, namely fastp trimming at Q25 and MiXCR clone calling, and kept in-frame beta chains. Within this sample are approximately 35,000 clones, with roughly a tenth of them counted one time only. Around 15% of the sample is taken by the ten largest. None of the patients had been given any treatment before thyroid surgery. Sequencing input: blood. The receptor source for this set is a female donor with papillary thyroid cancer or a benign thyroid nodule (not recorded which). Some clones in this sample may be carry-over from other donors' samples.

This clone was recorded at least ten times. This chain uses TRBV9 with TRBJ2-3, with no clear D. The CDR3 extends over 14 amino acids. Between the trimmed V and J ends, which lost 3 bases and 4 bases, there was a span of 12 bases. The germline V gene encodes CDR1 SGDLS and CDR2 YYNGEE. The CDR3 DNA sequence: TGTGCCAGCAGCGGGCTACTCCCCCCAGATACGCAGTATTTT. Translating gives CASSGLLPPDTQYF.

Ten or more counts support this clone. This chain joins TRBV20-1 and TRBJ2-3; D not certain. V was cut by 6 bases and J by 5 bases, with 21 bases left in between. Germline CDR1 DFQATT, CDR2 SNEGSKA (reference sequence). This CDR3 region has 15 residues. CDR3 protein: CSATPTSLFRDTQYF. The CDR3 DNA reads TGCAGTGCCACACCAACGTCTCTATTCCGAGATACGCAGTATTTT.

This clone has at least ten counts. The chain combines TRBV6-4 with TRBJ2-3; D unclear. The CDR3 length is 16 residues. CDR1 MRHNA and CDR2 SNTAGT come from the germline V gene. The ends were cut back, 7 bases at V and 2 bases at J, with 19 bases in the middle. In DNA form, the CDR3 reads TGTGCCAGCAACCCCCAGTATTCCCCTTCCACAGATACGCAGTATTTT. Amino acid sequence: CASNPQYSPSTDTQYF.

The sample holds many counts of this clone. The chain is built from TRBV6-2 or TRBV6-3 and TRBJ2-3, with TRBD2 matching over 11 bases. CDR1 and CDR2 (germline): MNHEY, SVGEGT. The CDR3 has 18 amino acids. V trimming: 0 bases; J trimming: 2 bases; junction bases outside the gene matches: 7. The CDR3 reads CASSYSLTSGGYTDTQYF. CDR3 nucleotide sequence: TGTGCCAGCAGTTACTCCCTCACTAGCGGGGGATACACAGATACGCAGTATTTT.

The chain carries TRBV4-2 and TRBJ1-2; 9 bases line up with TRBD1. The CDR3 has 16 amino acids. CDR1 is LGHNA and CDR2 is YNFKEQ in the germline V gene. V trimming: 2 bases; J trimming: 8 bases; junction bases outside the gene matches: 12. The CDR3 sequence is CASSQPGQQGAEGYTF. DNA for the CDR3: TGTGCCAGCAGCCAACCTGGCCAACAGGGGGCAGAGGGCTACACCTTC.

V and J are TRBV6-1 and TRBJ1-5, with TRBD1 matching 10 bases. J was trimmed by 5 bases and V by 4 bases; bases with no gene match: 8. CDR3 size: 16 residues. Germline CDR1 is MNHNS and CDR2 is SASEGT. In nucleotides, the CDR3 is TGTGCCAGCAGTGGTTACGGGGACAGGGGTGATCAGCCCCAGCATTTT. Protein sequence: CASSGYGDRGDQPQHF.

The chain links TRBV18 to TRBJ2-3; TRBD2 might be the D (5 bases). The CDR3 has 13 amino acids. V lost 2 bases and J 4 bases, leaving 7 bases between the germline ends. Germline V gene data show CDR1 as KGHSH and CDR2 as LQKENI. For the CDR3, the DNA is TGTGCCAGCTCACCAGAGGGTTCAGATACGCAGTATTTT. Its translation: CASSPEGSDTQYF.

This clone was picked up many times. The chain joins TRBV9 to TRBJ2-1, with 14 bases matching TRBD2. Germline loops: CDR1 SGDLS, CDR2 YYNGEE. Losses at the gene ends were 1 base for V and 0 bases for J; bases not matched to a gene: 6. CDR3 length: 19 amino acids. CDR3 protein: CASSVWGLAGVGSYNEQFF. CDR3 nucleotide sequence: TGTGCCAGCAGCGTATGGGGACTAGCGGGAGTGGGCTCCTACAATGAGCAGTTCTTC.

The gene calls are TRBV24-1 and TRBJ2-7; D possibly corresponds to TRBD1 (5 bases). With 6 bases removed from V and 3 bases from J, the gap between germline ends came to 8 bases. Per the germline V gene, CDR1 is KGHDR and CDR2 is SFDVKD. This CDR3 comprises 12 residues. CDR3 residues: CATSQGSYEQYF. Written as DNA, the CDR3 is TGTGCCACCAGTCAGGGCAGCTACGAGCAGTACTTC.

This clone has ten or more counts. The CDR3 DNA sequence: TGTGCCATCAGTGAGACACAATCGGTACTCTCTGGAAACACCATATATTTT. As protein: CAISETQSVLSGNTIYF. The V gene is TRBV10-3, the J gene TRBJ1-3; D remains ambiguous. From germline, CDR1 is ENHRY and CDR2 SYGVKD. Trimming left V 2 bases short and J 0 bases short, with 14 bases between. The CDR3 consists of 17 residues.

The chain couples TRBV6-5 to TRBJ1-1, with a tentative D call TRBD1 (5 bases). Trimming removed 4 bases from V and 5 bases from J, with 11 bases in between. The germline gives CDR1 MNHEY, CDR2 SVGAGI. The CDR3 runs to 13 residues. The CDR3 protein is CASSSRGRTEAFF. The CDR3 nucleotides are TGTGCCAGCAGTTCTCGGGGGAGGACTGAAGCTTTCTTT.

As for this clone: At one end the junction does not follow the germline gene, possibly because of a read error. J is TRBJ2-7 and V is TRBV12-3 or TRBV12-4, with 8 positions matching TRBD2. This CDR3 region has 14 residues. The CDR3 here is CASMRVAGSYEQYF. For the CDR3, the DNA is TGTGCCAGCATGCGAGTAGCGGGGTCCTACGAGCAGTACTTT.

This clone was detected ten times or more. The V call is TRBV5-1, the J call TRBJ2-3; no clear D. There are 15 residues in the CDR3. The V and J ends lost 1 base and 1 base respectively, with 10 bases between them. Per germline, CDR1 SGHRS and CDR2 YFSETQ. CDR3 protein: CASSLFPTGTDTQYF. The CDR3 DNA is TGCGCCAGCAGCTTGTTCCCCACGGGCACAGATACGCAGTATTTT.

This clone has a count of ten or more. The chain uses TRBV11-2 and TRBJ1-3, with 8 bases aligning to TRBD1. Germline trimming cut 1 base from V and 6 bases from J; bases unmatched to any gene: 11. The germline V gene encodes CDR1 SGHAT and CDR2 FQNNGV. The CDR3 has 17 residues. CDR3 nucleotide sequence: TGTGCCAGCAGCTTAGGTCCCGGGACAGGCGTCGTAAACACCATATATTTT. Encoded protein: CASSLGPGTGVVNTIYF.

The CDR3 bases are TGTGCCAACAGTCCCGCCACCTACGAGCAGTACTTC. Its translation: CANSPATYEQYF. The chain carries TRBV3-1 and TRBJ2-7; D uncertain. V shed 10 bases and J shed 2 bases, with 12 bases lying between them. This CDR3 has 12 amino acids. The germline CDR1 and CDR2 sequences are LGHDT and YNNKEL (reference sequence).

This chain links TRBV11-3 with TRBJ2-5; TRBD2 matches at 10 bases. This CDR3 has 15 amino acids. The germline V gene encodes CDR1 SGHNT and CDR2 YENEEA. After removal of 4 bases from V and 5 bases from J, the junction contained 7 bases not matched to a gene. The CDR3 region is CASSSRLAGGETQYF. CDR3 in DNA: TGTGCCAGCAGCTCGCGACTAGCGGGCGGCGAGACCCAGTACTTC.

This clone was recorded many times. The chain links TRBV4-1 to TRBJ2-7; 8 bases are shared with TRBD2. V was clipped by 1 base and J by 6 bases; unmatched bases: 8. The length of the CDR3 is 15 residues. CDR1 and CDR2 (germline): MGHRA, YSYEKL. The CDR3 DNA sequence: TGCGCCAGCAGCCAAGGGGGACTAGAAGCTGGCGAGCAGTACTTC. Translating it yields CASSQGGLEAGEQYF.

This clone was picked up a small number of times. The rearrangement uses TRBV2 and TRBJ2-7, with 12 nucleotides matching TRBD1. Trimming took 6 bases from V and 7 from J; bases not matched to a gene: 10. The CDR3 has 15 amino acids. The germline V gene has CDR1 SNHLY and CDR2 FYNNEI. CDR3 bases: TGTGCCAGCAGCTCCCAGGGACAGGGGGCTAAAGAGCAGTACTTC. The encoded protein is CASSSQGQGAKEQYF.

This clone has at least ten counts. The chain is built from TRBV11-2 and TRBJ1-1; D perhaps matches TRBD1 (6 bases). The CDR3 extends over 16 amino acids. Trimming cost V 5 bases and J 0 bases, with 16 bases left between them. Germline CDR1 SGHAT, CDR2 FQNNGV. This CDR3 is CASSPKAGGLNTEAFF. In nucleotides, the CDR3 is TGTGCCAGCAGCCCTAAAGCGGGGGGCCTGAACACTGAAGCTTTCTTT.

This clone was observed many times. V usage is TRBV4-2 and J usage is TRBJ2-7, with 7 bases that match TRBD2. Germline trimming cut 1 base from V and 2 bases from J; bases unmatched to any gene: 11. Germline values: CDR1 LGHNA, CDR2 YNFKEQ. The CDR3 extends over 17 amino acids. In DNA form, the CDR3 reads TGTGCCAGCAGCCAAGCTAGAAGCGGGAACCCCACCTACGAGCAGTACTTC. Its translation is CASSQARSGNPTYEQYF.

This clone was counted ten times or more. The DNA for the CDR3 is TGTGCCAGCAGCCCGGGTCAGATCAATGGCTACACCTTC. Amino acid sequence: CASSPGQINGYTF. This sequence joins TRBV5-6 and TRBJ1-2; no clear D. The CDR3 loop spans 13 amino acids. V was pared by 4 bases and J by 6 bases, with 13 bases between. Germline assignment: CDR1 SGHDT and CDR2 YYEEEE. The variable domain in full, completed from reference TRBV5-6 and TRBJ1-2, reads DAGVTQSPTHLIKTRGQQVTLRCSPKSGHDTVSWYQQALGQGPQFIFQYYEEEERQRGNFPDRFSGHQFPNYSSELNVNALLLGDSALYLCASSPGQINGYTFGSGTRLTVV.